This record covers a single TCR beta chain. What it binds is unknown. Both 60 Vbeta primers and 13 Jbeta primers went into the PCR. Measured with immunoSEQ multiplex PCR; TCRdb has only the in-frame clones, and not every one. The table has about 190,000 clones, more than 65% seen once. The data derive from a study of cytomegalovirus exposure and HLA in healthy donors. Study-wide results and caveats: Later work found that TCR association rates differed between HLA loci; DRB1 had the most and HLA-C the fewest.

This CDR3 has 13 amino acids. The V end was cut by 3 bases, the J end by 5 bases, with 10 bases between. Germline-derived CDR1 and CDR2 are KGHSH and LQKENI. Sequencing was carried out using PBMCs. The chain employs TRBV18 and TRBJ1-2, with D unclear. This sequence originates from a man aged 45-65 years in good health and CMV-seronegative. The CDR3 here is CASSPSLEYGYTF. CDR3 in DNA: TGTGCCAGCTCACCCTCCTTGGAGTATGGCTACACCTTC.